The 29 T cell receptor beta chains given below trace back to one sample, sequenced in a study of identical twins. TCRdb re-derived calls from the 5' RACE reads in MiXCR, one entry per CDR3 protein. The table records approximately 700,000 distinct CDR3 sequences, roughly 18% of them present only once. This sample also belongs to another study, concerning T cells expressing NK-cell markers.

The source material was PBMCs. The receptors were sampled from a woman younger than 35 in good health.

This chain links TRBV7-8 with TRBJ2-1, with TRBD2 matching over 10 bases. V lost 4 bases and J lost 4; bases outside the gene matches: 13. There are 18 residues in the CDR3. The germline V gene encodes CDR1 SGHVS and CDR2 FQNEAQ. Written as DNA, the CDR3 is TGTGCCAGCAGCTCCACCAGAATTTTTAGCGGGAGGTACAATGAGCAGTTCTTC. Amino acid sequence: CASSSTRIFSGRYNEQFF.

This clonotype was seen a handful of times. The V gene is TRBV11-3, the J gene TRBJ1-1, with D possibly TRBD1 on 5 matching bases. CDR3 length: 14 amino acids. Germline CDR1 reads SGHNT; CDR2 reads YENEEA. Trimming shortened V by 1 base and J by 4 bases, and 10 bases separated the two germline ends. The CDR3 DNA is TGTGCCAGCAGCTTAGCTTCAGGGCGCACTGAAGCTTTCTTT. This sequence encodes CASSLASGRTEAFF.

In this sample, this clonotype turned up a few times. The CDR3 sequence is CASSLGGQDNEQFF. As DNA, the CDR3 is TGCGCCAGCAGCTTGGGAGGTCAGGACAATGAGCAGTTCTTC. The genes are TRBV5-1 and TRBJ2-1; the D is unclear. The germline CDR1 and CDR2 sequences are SGHRS and YFSETQ. The CDR3 loop spans 14 amino acids. Trimming removed 0 bases at V and 5 bases at J, with 9 bases between.

The chain couples TRBV5-1 to TRBJ2-3, with a weak D call TRBD2 (6 bases). Germline lookup yields CDR1 SGHRS and CDR2 YFSETQ. Trimming took off 4 bases at V and 1 base at J, with 13 bases between the two ends. The CDR3 is 15 residues long. This CDR3 is CASSHGGLGTDTQYF. The CDR3 DNA follows: TGCGCCAGCAGCCACGGGGGATTGGGCACAGATACGCAGTATTTT.

The chain employs TRBV21-1 and TRBJ2-1. TRBV21-1 is shown as a pseudogene. This CDR3 has 14 amino acids. Written as DNA, the CDR3 is TGTGCCAGCCTCGATGTCTGGAACTACAATGAGCAGTTCTTC. Translated, it gives CASLDVWNYNEQFF.

The chain couples TRBV7-9 to TRBJ2-7; D tentatively fits TRBD1 or TRBD2 (5 bases each). This CDR3 comprises 14 residues. Germline CDR1 SEHNR, CDR2 FQNEAQ (reference sequence). V was cut by 2 bases and J by 6 bases, with 14 bases left in between. The CDR3 protein is CASSLLGERGEQYF. The CDR3, as DNA: TGTGCCAGCAGCTTATTGGGGGAACGGGGCGAGCAGTACTTC.

The chain joins TRBV20-1 to TRBJ1-5; 8 bases agree with TRBD1. Germline trimming cut 0 bases from V and 5 bases from J; bases unmatched to any gene: 3. Germline loops: CDR1 DFQATT, CDR2 SNEGSKA (reference sequence). There are 14 residues in the CDR3. The CDR3 coding sequence is TGCAGTGCTAGAGATCACAGGGGGGATCAGCCCCAGCATTTT. It specifies CSARDHRGDQPQHF.

The table lists this clonotype with a few counts. The genes are TRBV21-1 and TRBJ1-1. TRBV21-1 is labeled a pseudogene. CDR3 length: 13 amino acids. For the CDR3, the DNA is TGTGCCAGCACCTCGGCAGAGAACACTGAAGCTTTCTTT. This codes for CASTSAENTEAFF.

The chain joins TRBV9 to TRBJ2-3; TRBD2 matches 9 bases. The CDR3 totals 19 residues. Germline V gene sequence: CDR1 SGDLS, CDR2 YYNGEE. Unmatched junction bases numbered 16, after V lost 3 bases and J lost 2 bases. This chain's CDR3 is CASSAPLEAGGKNTDTQYF. DNA of the CDR3: TGTGCCAGCAGCGCACCCCTGGAAGCGGGAGGAAAGAACACAGATACGCAGTATTTT.

This clonotype was counted between two and nine times. V and J are TRBV20-1 and TRBJ1-5, with TRBD1 as a possible D gene (5 bases). Germline-derived CDR1 and CDR2 are DFQATT and SNEGSKA (reference sequence). V was trimmed by 4 bases and J by 6 bases, leaving 13 bases between them. The CDR3 is 13 residues long. The CDR3 region is CSATQGGGQPQHF. DNA for the CDR3: TGCAGTGCTACGCAGGGTGGGGGTCAGCCCCAGCATTTT.

V and J are TRBV18 and TRBJ2-7; 9 bases fit TRBD1. The CDR3 sequence is 15 residues long. Per germline, CDR1 KGHSH and CDR2 LQKENI. The V segment lost 5 bases and the J segment 6 bases; nucleotides outside the gene matches: 11. The CDR3 bases are TGTGCCAGCTCAAACATTGGGACAGGGCTGGTCGAGCAGTACTTC. Translation gives CASSNIGTGLVEQYF.

The sample holds a few counts of this clonotype. CDR3 protein: CASSSRGGRSETQYF. CDR3 nucleotide sequence: TGTGCCAGCAGTTCTAGAGGGGGCAGATCAGAGACCCAGTACTTC. V is TRBV28 and J is TRBJ2-5, with 7 bases matching TRBD1. Germline V lookup: CDR1 MDHEN, CDR2 SYDVKM. The junction had 9 bases not matched to a gene; V was cut back by 4 bases and J by 4 bases. The CDR3 consists of 15 residues.

The CDR3 nucleotides are TGTGCCACCTGGGGCCCCCACCGCGACAGGGTCGGGGAGACCCAGTACTTC. Protein: CATWGPHRDRVGETQYF. This chain uses TRBV10-3 with TRBJ2-5; 7 bases line up with TRBD1. Germline lookup yields CDR1 ENHRY and CDR2 SYGVKD. The CDR3 is made up of 17 amino acids. V shed 10 bases and J 5 bases; nucleotides not matched to a gene: 22.

The table lists this clonotype with a few counts. The V gene is TRBV20-1, the J gene TRBJ1-2; the D is unclear. Trimming pared 4 bases from V and 4 bases from J, leaving 10 bases between. Germline CDR1 is DFQATT and CDR2 is SNEGSKA (reference sequence). This CDR3 is built from 12 residues. CDR3 nucleotides: TGCAGTGCTATCGAAGGAGGCTATGGCTACACCTTC. Amino acid sequence: CSAIEGGYGYTF.

The rearrangement uses TRBV2 and TRBJ2-7, with D possibly TRBD2 on 6 matching bases. V was clipped by 6 bases and J by 3 bases, with 15 bases between them. This CDR3 region has 14 residues. Germline CDR1 reads SNHLY; CDR2 reads FYNNEI. Here the CDR3 DNA reads TGTGCCAGCAGGAGGACTACCGACCTCTACGAGCAGTACTTC. This translates into CASRRTTDLYEQYF.

This clonotype was observed a few times. The V call is TRBV20-1, the J call TRBJ2-2; D gene unclear. The CDR3 has 14 amino acids. V was pared by 5 bases and J by 0 bases, with 10 bases between. CDR1 DFQATT and CDR2 SNEGSKA come from the germline V gene (reference sequence). CDR3 loop: CSAPRGSNTGELFF. DNA of the CDR3: TGCAGTGCTCCTCGAGGATCGAACACCGGGGAGCTGTTTTTT.

This clonotype was observed a few times. The chain carries TRBV6-2 or TRBV6-3 and TRBJ2-5, with 7 bases identical to TRBD2. The length of the CDR3 is 16 residues. The germline V gene has CDR1 MNHEY and CDR2 SVGEGT. Trimming cost V 2 bases and J 5 bases; bases outside gene matches: 11. Written as DNA, the CDR3 is TGTGCCAGCAGTTACAACGCGCTAGCGGTACGGGAGACCCAGTACTTC. It encodes CASSYNALAVRETQYF.

The chain uses TRBV10-3 and TRBJ1-6; the D gene is possibly TRBD1 (5 bases). This CDR3 contains 16 residues. Germline V gene lookup returns CDR1 ENHRY and CDR2 SYGVKD. Between the trimmed V and J ends, which lost 10 bases and 5 bases, there was a span of 21 bases. CDR3 sequence: CATESPGTHDNSPLHF. The CDR3 bases are TGTGCCACCGAGAGCCCAGGGACCCATGATAATTCACCCCTCCACTTT.

The table lists this clonotype with many counts. One end of the junction does not line up with germline, which may come from a read error. The V call is TRBV5-1, the J call TRBJ2-5, with D possibly matching TRBD1 (6 bases). The length of the CDR3 is 14 residues. Germline loops: CDR1 SGHRS, CDR2 YFSETQ. The CDR3 region is CASSLGQNQETQYF. DNA for the CDR3: TGTGCCAGCAGTCTGGGACAAAACCAAGAGACCCAGTACTTC.

The J gene is TRBJ2-1, the V gene TRBV29-1; no firm D call. V lost 0 bases and J lost 9, with 18 bases in between. This CDR3 region has 15 residues. CDR1 and CDR2 (germline): SQVTM, ANQGSEA. In nucleotides, the CDR3 is TGCAGCGTTGAAGATGGGAAAAGAGGCGGAAGTGAGCAGTTCTTC. Its protein product is CSVEDGKRGGSEQFF.

This clonotype was counted only a few times. The chain couples TRBV3-1 to TRBJ2-7, with D possibly TRBD2 on 6 matching bases. Germline CDR1 reads LGHDT; CDR2 reads YNNKEL (reference sequence). The CDR3 contains 13 residues. The V gene lost 6 bases and the J gene lost 6 bases, with 15 bases spanning the gap. DNA for the CDR3: TGTGCCAGCAGTACGAGCCCGGAGGGCGAGCAGTACTTC. It translates to CASSTSPEGEQYF.

The V gene is TRBV5-5, the J gene TRBJ1-2; D possibly corresponds to TRBD1 (6 bases). V was clipped by 5 bases and J by 10 bases, with 12 bases between them. The CDR3 consists of 11 residues. Germline V gene lookup returns CDR1 SGHKS and CDR2 YYEKEE (reference sequence). The CDR3 nucleotides are TGTGCCAGCAGTATTAGGACAGCCTACACCTTC. This encodes CASSIRTAYTF.

This clonotype was seen at least ten times. The chain uses TRBV12-3 or TRBV12-4 and TRBJ1-1; TRBD1 might be the D (5 bases). V gave up 5 bases and J gave up 0 bases, with 10 bases separating them. The CDR3 has 14 amino acids. The CDR3 nucleotides are TGTGCCAGCAGTCGGGACCTCATGAACACTGAAGCTTTCTTT. The encoded protein is CASSRDLMNTEAFF.

This clonotype was picked up many times. CDR3 residues: CSARHTEAFF. The CDR3 DNA sequence: TGCAGTGCTAGACACACTGAAGCTTTCTTT. This sequence joins TRBV20-1 and TRBJ1-1; D not resolved. The germline CDR1 and CDR2 sequences are DFQATT and SNEGSKA (reference sequence). The CDR3 totals 10 residues. V lost 2 bases and J lost 3, with 1 base in between.

With respect to this clonotype: A read error is possible here, since a much larger clone lies one base away. The chain couples TRBV7-9 to TRBJ2-1; D remains unclear. V lost 5 bases and J lost 6, with 2 bases in between. CDR1 is SEHNR, CDR2 FQNEAQ, per germline (reference sequence). This CDR3 comprises 10 residues. CDR3 DNA sequence: TGTGCCAGCAGCACCAATGAGCAGTTCTTC. Amino acids: CASSTNEQFF.

The table lists this clonotype with a few counts. The chain joins TRBV20-1 to TRBJ2-1; 12 bases fit TRBD2. This CDR3 region has 15 residues. Trimming took 2 bases from V and 10 from J; bases not matched to a gene: 9. Germline lookup yields CDR1 DFQATT and CDR2 SNEGSKA (reference sequence). The CDR3 DNA reads as TGCAGTGCTAGAAGTTCGGGACTAGCGGGCGGCGAGCAGTTCTTC. As protein: CSARSSGLAGGEQFF.

The chain recombines TRBV20-1 with TRBJ2-5; TRBD1 agrees at 8 bases. The V gene's germline CDR1 is DFQATT and CDR2 SNEGSKA (reference sequence). The CDR3 has 16 amino acids. With V trimmed by 3 bases and J by 5 bases, 14 bases remained unmatched. The CDR3 reads CSASRTGIFAGETQYF. CDR3 nucleotide sequence: TGCAGTGCTAGCCGGACAGGGATATTTGCGGGGGAGACCCAGTACTTC.

The V and J genes are TRBV6-1 and TRBJ2-1, with 15 bases identical to TRBD2. This CDR3 spans 16 amino acids. Germline V CDR1 and CDR2: MNHNS, SASEGT. Trimming took 6 bases from V and 10 from J; bases not matched to a gene: 10. CDR3 sequence (DNA): TGTGCCAGCAGGGGACTAGCGGGGGGTTTCCTCGGCGAGCAGTTCTTC. Residues: CASRGLAGGFLGEQFF.

CDR3 residues: CASSLEQGSSYEQYF. CDR3 nucleotide sequence: TGTGCCAGCAGCTTAGAACAGGGGAGCTCCTACGAGCAGTACTTC. J is TRBJ2-7 and V is TRBV7-6; 7 positions match TRBD1. V lost 1 base to trimming and J lost 0 bases; unmatched junction nucleotides: 3. The CDR3 loop spans 15 amino acids. CDR1 is SGHVS and CDR2 is FNYEAQ in the germline V gene.